This T cell receptor beta chain is from a study of blood T cells in healthy people across ages. Using a J-beta primer mix together with a sample-barcoded 5' primer, a second PCR was run for about 6 to 11 cycles. Template switching added a 12-random-nucleotide identifier to every cDNA molecule. TCRdb fed the 5' RACE reads into MiXCR, producing one record per CDR3 protein. The table shows 800,000 to 950,000 distinct CDR3 sequences, with almost 30% occurring only once. The CDR3 runs to 14 residues. CDR1 is PRHDT and CDR2 is FYEKMQ in the germline V gene (reference sequence). This sample was shared with a second study, whose subject was T cells of mothers and their children.

Sequenced material: blood. The source of this sequence is a woman in her 40s in good health. V gene TRBV13 combines with J gene TRBJ2-5; a possible D gene is TRBD2 (6 bases). The J call may be mistaken, given a closer DNA end match to TRBJ2-7. The CDR3 sequence: CASSLGGLYYEQYF. The CDR3 DNA follows: TGTGCCAGCAGCTTAGGCGGACTATACTACGAGCAGTACTTC.